These T cell receptor beta chains were read from a single sample in a study of OX40 agonist ivuxolimab in advanced cancers. Sequencing was performed with immunoSEQ multiplex PCR; in TCRdb, only in-frame clones are kept and a portion is missing. The profile shows over 60,000 clones, about 88% of them singletons. The source was CD4+ or CD8+ T cells sorted from blood, collected in a trial of the OX40 agonist ivuxolimab. These receptors were obtained from an adult with an advanced solid tumor such as melanoma, head and neck, liver or kidney cancer. Both conserved end residues are part of each CDR3. The order of the fields is clone size, J gene, D gene, CDR3 length, V gene, CDR3 DNA, CDR3 protein. The D gene is left open where the match is weak. Some rows mark clone size as missing; the rest say once, few, many or name a class of expanded clone.

>.|TRBJ1-4|.|17|TRBV11-2
TGTGCCAGCAGCTCAACCCACGGGGGCGGCCCTAATGAAAAACTGTTTTTT
CASSSTHGGGPNEKLFF
>.|TRBJ2-7|TRBD1|15|TRBV19
TGTGCCAGTAGTATCGGACAGGGGGCGTTTAACGAGCAGTACTTC
CASSIGQGAFNEQYF
>.|TRBJ2-1|.|14|TRBV28
TGTGCCAGCGGACTACAGAACTCCTACAATGAGCAGTTCTTC
CASGLQNSYNEQFF
>.|TRBJ2-3|TRBD2|20|TRBV15
TGTGCCACCAGCAGAGTGGGTCCTTGGTCGGGCGGGGGGGGCACAGATACGCAGTATTTT
CATSRVGPWSGGGGTDTQYF
>.|TRBJ1-6|.|15|TRBV2
TGTGCCAGCAGTGAGGAGTACTTAGGGAGTTCACCCCTCCACTTT
CASSEEYLGSSPLHF
>.|TRBJ2-3|TRBD2|16|TRBV19
TGTGCCAGTAGTACCACGGGACTAGCGGGAGAAGATACGCAGTATTTT
CASSTTGLAGEDTQYF
>.|TRBJ1-2|TRBD1|16|TRBV10-3
TGTGCCATCAGTGAGAGGATGGGGCAGGGGGACTATGGCTACACCTTC
CAISERMGQGDYGYTF
>.|TRBJ1-4|TRBD1|12|TRBV10-2
TGCGCCAGCACCGGGACAGGGGAAAAACTGTTTTTT
CASTGTGEKLFF
>.|TRBJ2-3|TRBD1|15|TRBV5-8
TGTGCCAGCAGCATACGGACAGGGTCAACAGATACGCAGTATTTT
CASSIRTGSTDTQYF
>.|TRBJ2-1|TRBD2|16|TRBV6-4
TGTGCCAGCAGTGACTGGGGACTAGCGGGGATCCATGAGCAGTTCTTC
CASSDWGLAGIHEQFF
>.|TRBJ2-1|.|13|TRBV6-1
TGTGCCAGCAGGCCCGGGACCCCGGACGTGCAGTTCTTC
CASRPGTPDVQFF
>.|TRBJ1-2|TRBD1|15|TRBV30
TGTGCCTGGAAACCGGACAGGGTAGTTTATAGCGGCTACACCTTC
CAWKPDRVVYSGYTF
>.|TRBJ2-1|TRBD2|15|TRBV11-2
TGTGCCAGCAGCTTAGTAGCGGGAGGCCTCAATGAGCAGTTCTTC
CASSLVAGGLNEQFF
>.|TRBJ1-5|.|15|TRBV6-1
TGTGCCAGCAGTATCCGGGACGCTAGCAATCAGCCCCAGCATTTT
CASSIRDASNQPQHF
>once|TRBJ2-7|TRBD1|14|TRBV7-2
TGTGCCAGCAGCTCACAGGGGGCGCGGTACGAGCAGTACTTC
CASSSQGARYEQYF
>.|TRBJ2-1|TRBD1|16|TRBV7-9
TGTGCCAGCAGCCCTGGGACAGGGGGGGTAGGATTCGAGCAGTTCTTC
CASSPGTGGVGFEQFF
>.|TRBJ2-3|.|14|TRBV7-9
TGTGCCAGCAGCTTAGGGCCAGGAGGAGATACGCAGTATTTT
CASSLGPGGDTQYF
>.|TRBJ2-1|TRBD2|15|TRBV2
TGTGCCAGCAGGAGACTAGCGGGGGCCGGGGATGAGCAGTTCTTC
CASRRLAGAGDEQFF
>once|TRBJ2-6|.|18|TRBV19
TGTGCCAGTAGTCCGCCCCCAGGGGGAGGGTCTGGGGCCAACGTCCTGACTTTC
CASSPPPGGGSGANVLTF
>once|TRBJ2-1|.|13|TRBV14
TGTGCCAGCAGGTCCCTAGGGGCCAATGAGCAGTTCTTC
CASRSLGANEQFF
>.|TRBJ1-5|.|14|TRBV6-5
TGTGCCAGCAGCCCGGGGGGGTCGGGGGCTTCCCAGCATTTT
CASSPGGSGASQHF
>.|TRBJ2-7|TRBD2|15|TRBV7-2
TGTGCCAGCACCTTCCGGACTAGCGGATCCTACGAGCAGTACTTC
CASTFRTSGSYEQYF
>.|TRBJ2-7|.|14|TRBV6-5
TGTGCCAGCAGACCCCCCACCGGTACCTACGAGCAGTACTTC
CASRPPTGTYEQYF
>.|TRBJ1-5|.|17|TRBV5-5
TGTGCCAGCAGCCCACGGGAGGGATTGACCCCTTATCAGCCCCAGCATTTT
CASSPREGLTPYQPQHF
>.|TRBJ1-2|.|10|TRBV19
TGTGCCGGGATGAGGTATGGCTACACCTTC
CAGMRYGYTF
>.|TRBJ2-7|.|11|TRBV7-2
TGTGCCAGCAGCCCTGTCTACGAGCAGTACTTC
CASSPVYEQYF
>.|TRBJ1-2|.|12|TRBV19
TGTGCCAGCAGGACAGATACCTATGGCTACACCTTC
CASRTDTYGYTF
>.|TRBJ2-1|TRBD1|11|TRBV6-6
TGTGCCAGCAGTTACCGGGGACAGCCGTTCTTC
CASSYRGQPFF
>.|TRBJ2-1|TRBD2|17|TRBV5-6
TGTGCCAGCAGCTTATATATTGCGGGAGAGTCACGCAATGAGCAGTTCTTC
CASSLYIAGESRNEQFF
>.|TRBJ2-3|.|17|TRBV7-2
TGTGCCAGCAGCTTAGTAGGGGGAAACGGTGACACAGATACGCAGTATTTT
CASSLVGGNGDTDTQYF
>.|TRBJ1-1|.|14|TRBV10-2
TGCGCCAGCAGTGAAGGGCAGGGGAACACTGAAGCTTTCTTT
CASSEGQGNTEAFF
>.|TRBJ1-2|TRBD1|16|TRBV27
TGTGCCAGCAGTTCAAGGACAGGGGCATCCAGGCATGGCTACACCTTC
CASSSRTGASRHGYTF
>.|TRBJ1-1|.|12|TRBV7-9
TGTGCCAGCAGCCGACTGAACACTGAAGCTTTCTTT
CASSRLNTEAFF
>.|TRBJ2-6|TRBD2|18|TRBV19
TGTGCCAGTGGAAGGACTAGCGGGAGGGTGGCTGGGGCCAACGTCCTGACTTTC
CASGRTSGRVAGANVLTF
>.|TRBJ2-2|TRBD2|20|TRBV30
TGTGCCTGGAGTCCCCGACCGGGACTAGCGGGAGGGGGCTTGATCGGGGAGCTGTTTTTT
CAWSPRPGLAGGGLIGELFF
>.|TRBJ1-2|.|14|TRBV6-5
TGTGCCAGCAGTTACTCGAGGGGGACCGATGGCTACACCTTC
CASSYSRGTDGYTF
>.|TRBJ1-3|.|16|TRBV2
TGTGCCAGCAGCGCCCTCCCGGCAAGACCTGGAAACACCATATATTTT
CASSALPARPGNTIYF
>.|TRBJ2-3|.|15|TRBV10-3
TGTGCCATCAGTCCGACTGACACTAGCACAGATACGCAGTATTTT
CAISPTDTSTDTQYF
>.|TRBJ2-2|.|15|TRBV5-1
TGCGCCAGCAGCTTGACGGAGGGGGGCACCGGGGAGCTGTTTTTT
CASSLTEGGTGELFF
>.|TRBJ2-2|TRBD2|14|TRBV6-6
TGTGCCACCATGGGACTAGTTTTGCTGGGGGAGCTGTTTTTT
CATMGLVLLGELFF
>.|TRBJ1-5|.|18|TRBV7-2
TGTGCCAGCAGCTCCTACCCACAGGGAACTTATAGCAATCAGCCCCAGCATTTT
CASSSYPQGTYSNQPQHF
>.|TRBJ1-1|.|11|TRBV6-6
TGTGCCAGCAGTTACTCCCTTGAAGCTTTCTTT
CASSYSLEAFF
>.|TRBJ1-2|.|13|TRBV30
TGTGCCTGGGGTCTGGCACCTAACTATGGCTACACCTTC
CAWGLAPNYGYTF
>.|TRBJ2-3|TRBD2|15|TRBV10-3
TGTGCCATCACCCGTAGCGGGAGCGGCACAGATACGCAGTATTTT
CAITRSGSGTDTQYF
>.|TRBJ2-1|TRBD2|15|TRBV2
TGTGCCAGCAGACCGGGACTACCCACCTACAATGAGCAGTTCTTC
CASRPGLPTYNEQFF
>.|TRBJ1-2|TRBD1|13|TRBV25-1
TGTGCCAGCAAGGGACAGGGGGCGGGGGGCTACACCTTC
CASKGQGAGGYTF
>.|TRBJ1-3|.|16|TRBV5-4
TGTGCCAGCAGCTTGCATCAGGGGATAGACGGAAACACCATATATTTT
CASSLHQGIDGNTIYF
>.|TRBJ2-1|.|15|TRBV6-5
TGTGCCAGCAGTTACTCCGGGGGAGCCTACAATGAGCAGTTCTTC
CASSYSGGAYNEQFF
>once|TRBJ2-3|TRBD2|13|TRBV7-2
TGTGCCAGCACCTCCCGGGAGGAGGATACGCAGTATTTT
CASTSREEDTQYF
>.|TRBJ1-5|.|15|TRBV9
TGTGCCAGCAGCGTAGGCCGGCAGTTTAATCAGCCCCAGCATTTT
CASSVGRQFNQPQHF